This T cell receptor beta chain was retrieved from a study of TIL therapy for anti-PD-1-resistant metastatic lung cancer. General study results and limits: Many TIL product clones were absent from baseline tumor, suggesting clonal contraction.

Regarding time point: pre-treatment sample, taken before nivolumab and TIL therapy. The tumor samples were excised metastases, mostly pleural nodules or supraclavicular lymph nodes. The CDR3 runs to 16 residues. CDR1 is SGHRS, CDR2 YFSETQ, per germline. V lost 0 bases, J lost 9 bases, and 5 bases stayed unmatched. The immunoSEQ assay was v3. Sequenced by immunoSEQ multiplex PCR; TCRdb stores in-frame clones only, minus some. The table shows 50,000 to 60,000 clones, with over 65% occurring only once. This clone has just one count. Its specificity is not known. V gene TRBV5-1 combines with J gene TRBJ2-1; 14 bases match TRBD2. This sequence was found in a person aged 25 to 85 with non-small cell lung cancer. The sample consisted of tumor tissue, taken at baseline. CDR3 region: CASSLGLAGGPSEQFF. The CDR3 nucleotides read TGCGCCAGCAGCTTGGGACTAGCGGGGGGGCCCAGTGAGCAGTTCTTC.